These 18 T cell receptor beta chains share one sample of origin, sequenced in a study of response to subunit inactivated influenza vaccine. TCRdb analysed the RT-PCR reads with MiXCR anew, one entry per CDR3 protein. The sample has 650,000 to 700,000 distinct CDR3 sequences; roughly 14% are singletons. Sequenced material: PBMCs from blood, taken 11 to 12 days after vaccination. These receptors were obtained from a man aged 50 or older who received an inactivated influenza vaccine.

This clonotype occurred many times. The V and J genes are TRBV29-1 and TRBJ1-1, with unresolved D. CDR1 and CDR2 from the germline V gene are SQVTM and ANQGSEA. CDR3 size: 13 residues. Trimming stripped 3 bases from V and 4 bases from J, with 12 bases between. The CDR3 bases are TGCAGCGTTGAGGAGGGTATAGGCACTGAAGCTTTCTTT. Encoded protein: CSVEEGIGTEAFF.

This clonotype came up many times. This rearrangement joins TRBV5-5 to TRBJ1-1; TRBD1 agrees at 7 bases. After removal of 0 bases from V and 1 base from J, the junction contained 3 bases not matched to a gene. CDR1 SGHKS and CDR2 YYEKEE come from the germline V gene (reference sequence). The CDR3 loop spans 15 amino acids. CDR3 nucleotides: TGTGCCAGCAGCTTGGTGGCAGGGGGGAACACTGAAGCTTTCTTT. Translation gives CASSLVAGGNTEAFF.

This clonotype came up a few times. The chain uses TRBV9 and TRBJ1-3; no clear D. Germline CDR1 and CDR2: SGDLS and YYNGEE. Trimming shortened V by 0 bases and J by 2 bases, and 6 bases separated the two germline ends. This CDR3 contains 14 residues. This CDR3 is CASSVGDPGNTIYF. Here the CDR3 DNA reads TGTGCCAGCAGCGTAGGAGATCCTGGAAACACCATATATTTT.

V usage is TRBV29-1 and J usage is TRBJ2-2; D is uncertain. V shed 8 bases and J shed 2 bases, with 12 bases lying between them. Germline lookup yields CDR1 SQVTM and CDR2 ANQGSEA. The length of the CDR3 is 13 residues. CDR3 nucleotides: TGCAGCTACATGGGCGCCAACACCGGGGAGCTGTTTTTT. This translates into CSYMGANTGELFF.

This clonotype was counted only a few times. This chain joins TRBV28 and TRBJ2-5, with a weak D call TRBD1 (6 bases). The CDR3 consists of 16 residues. Trimming left V 3 bases short and J 4 bases short, with 18 bases between. CDR1 and CDR2 from the germline V gene are MDHEN and SYDVKM. CDR3 protein: CASSLQSQGRRETQYF. CDR3 nucleotides: TGTGCCAGCAGTTTGCAAAGTCAGGGGCGCAGAGAGACCCAGTACTTC.

The V gene is TRBV29-1, the J gene TRBJ2-3, with D uncertain. Germline V gene data show CDR1 as SQVTM and CDR2 as ANQGSEA. Trimming removed 7 bases from V and 6 bases from J, with 11 bases in between. CDR3 length equals 11 residues. CDR3 sequence (DNA): TGCAGCGCCCGTCCTCCTGATACGCAGTATTTT. Its protein is CSARPPDTQYF.

The chain links TRBV9 to TRBJ2-1; 9 bases are a match to TRBD2. This CDR3 is 16 amino acids long. Germline CDR1 reads SGDLS; CDR2 reads YYNGEE. V shed 4 bases, J shed 6 bases, and the junction held 11 bases outside the gene matches. The CDR3, as DNA: TGTGCCAGCAGCCCCATTCCGGGACTAGCTGTCAATGAGCAGTTCTTC. It yields the protein CASSPIPGLAVNEQFF.

V usage is TRBV20-1 and J usage is TRBJ2-3; tentatively, D is TRBD2 (5 bases). V shed 0 bases and J shed 4 bases, with 11 bases lying between them. Germline assignment: CDR1 DFQATT and CDR2 SNEGSKA (reference sequence). The CDR3 length is 14 residues. The CDR3 reads CSARDPKAADTQYF. The CDR3 DNA follows: TGCAGTGCTAGAGACCCAAAAGCGGCAGATACGCAGTATTTT.

This clonotype occurred a few times. The chain links TRBV18 to TRBJ2-6, with D unresolved. The germline gives CDR1 KGHSH, CDR2 LQKENI. Trimming removed 4 bases at V and 0 bases at J, with 4 bases between. The CDR3 is 14 residues long. The CDR3 protein is CASSRISGANVLTF. In DNA, the CDR3 is TGTGCCAGCTCACGGATCTCTGGGGCCAACGTCCTGACTTTC.

V and J are TRBV6-5 and TRBJ2-7, with D tentatively TRBD1 (6 bases). The V gene's germline CDR1 is MNHEY and CDR2 SVGAGI. V gave up 2 bases and J gave up 9 bases, with 17 bases separating them. This CDR3 region has 14 residues. In nucleotides, the CDR3 is TGTGCCAGCAGTTACGCTCCAGCAGGGGTTGGGCAGTACTTC. This sequence encodes CASSYAPAGVGQYF.

This clonotype has just a few counts. J is TRBJ2-3 and V is TRBV4-1, with a possible D match to TRBD2 (5 bases). V gave up 2 bases and J gave up 2 bases, with 11 bases separating them. Germline V gene lookup returns CDR1 MGHRA and CDR2 YSYEKL. The CDR3 length is 15 residues. The DNA of the CDR3 is TGCGCCAGCAGCCAATTCTCGGGGTTCACAGATACGCAGTATTTT. It is translated as CASSQFSGFTDTQYF.

This chain connects TRBV7-8 to TRBJ2-4, with 9 bases matching TRBD2. CDR1 and CDR2 (germline): SGHVS, FQNEAQ. The CDR3 sequence is 19 residues long. Germline trimming cut 5 bases from V and 3 bases from J; bases unmatched to any gene: 17. CDR3 loop: CASSPPPWREGRGKNIQYF. CDR3 DNA sequence: TGTGCCAGCAGCCCCCCGCCTTGGCGGGAGGGCCGGGGCAAAAACATTCAGTACTTC.

This clonotype was counted only a few times. The chain couples TRBV13 to TRBJ2-3; D remains ambiguous. V was cut by 2 bases and J by 6 bases, with 9 bases left in between. The germline V gene encodes CDR1 PRHDT and CDR2 FYEKMQ (reference sequence). The CDR3 has 13 residues. The CDR3 is CASSLPGRDTQYF. CDR3 nucleotides: TGTGCCAGCAGCTTACCGGGCAGGGATACGCAGTATTTT.

The chain combines TRBV28 with TRBJ2-5; the D is unclear. The CDR3 extends over 12 amino acids. V was trimmed by 5 bases and J by 7 bases, leaving 11 bases between them. Germline-derived CDR1 and CDR2 are MDHEN and SYDVKM. The CDR3 spells CASSPPETTQYF. CDR3 DNA sequence: TGTGCCAGCAGTCCGCCCGAGACGACCCAGTACTTC. The full variable domain, with the rest looked up from reference TRBV28 and TRBJ2-5, is DVKVTQSSRYLVKRTGEKVFLECVQDMDHENMFWYRQDPGLGLRLIYFSYDVKMKEKGDIPEGYSVSREKKERFSLILESASTNQTSMYLCASSPPETTQYFGPGTRLLVL.

CDR3 DNA sequence: TGTGCCAGCAGTGACTCAGCCGGGACAGGGTCGGAGGGCTACACCTTC. Protein: CASSDSAGTGSEGYTF. The chain joins TRBV6-4 to TRBJ1-2; 9 bases are shared with TRBD1. V was clipped by 0 bases and J by 8 bases; unmatched bases: 10. There are 16 residues in the CDR3. Germline assignment: CDR1 MRHNA and CDR2 SNTAGT.

This chain joins TRBV20-1 and TRBJ2-5; possible D gene TRBD2, 7 bases. With 2 bases removed from V and 3 bases from J, the gap between germline ends came to 16 bases. Germline V gene data show CDR1 as DFQATT and CDR2 as SNEGSKA (reference sequence). The CDR3 length is 15 residues. Here the CDR3 reads CSARKLGGVEETQYF. In nucleotides, the CDR3 is TGCAGTGCTAGAAAACTAGGGGGGGTGGAAGAGACCCAGTACTTC.

The chain couples TRBV4-3 to TRBJ2-1; no reliable D call. V was trimmed by 2 bases and J by 4 bases, leaving 15 bases between them. This CDR3 has 16 residues. The germline V gene has CDR1 LGHNA and CDR2 YSLEER. This CDR3 is CASSQQVGGPYNEQFF. As DNA, the CDR3 is TGCGCCAGCAGCCAACAGGTGGGCGGACCTTACAATGAGCAGTTCTTC.

This clonotype was counted only a few times. This chain connects TRBV6-1 to TRBJ1-1, with 9 bases identical to TRBD1. The germline V gene has CDR1 MNHNS and CDR2 SASEGT. The CDR3 is 17 amino acids. Trimming cost V 4 bases and J 4 bases; bases outside gene matches: 13. CDR3 in DNA: TGTGCCAGCAGTGCGATGGGGACAGGGACCGGCAGCACTGAAGCTTTCTTT. It translates to CASSAMGTGTGSTEAFF.